This T cell receptor beta chain was recovered during a study of cytomegalovirus exposure and HLA in healthy donors. Study-wide results and caveats: Within an earlier analysis, most TCR beta V segments proved productive either about 90% or about 30% of the time.

It was with 60 Vbeta and 13 Jbeta primers that the PCR ran. TCRdb's table, derived via immunoSEQ multiplex PCR, lists solely in-frame clones and lacks some. The sample lists about 70,000 clones, less than 70% occurring once. The CDR3 is 15 amino acids. J lost 8 bases, V lost 1 base, and 9 bases had no gene match. Germline CDR1 SGHTA, CDR2 FQGNSA. Comment on this clone: Its antigen is not known.

This TCR derives from a man in his thirties or forties in good health and CMV-seronegative. This chain links TRBV7-2 with TRBJ2-3; 7 bases are a match to TRBD2. Sequencing input: PBMCs. The CDR3 spells CASSLGGSGRGTQYF. DNA of the CDR3: TGTGCCAGCAGCTTAGGTGGTAGCGGGCGAGGTACGCAGTATTTT.